This paragraph covers one T cell receptor beta chain sequence. What it binds is not known. This entry comes from a study of T cell responses to AZD1222 COVID-19 vaccine. Notes on the study in general: AZD1222 recipients seropositive at baseline numbered only 5 or 6. Spike-wide vaccine-associated CD4 TCRs dominated at 160-218 and 743-854.

Here immunoSEQ multiplex PCR was the method, and the copy in TCRdb shows in-frame clones only, minus some. The data hold about 200,000 clones, with around 93% observed a single time. Trimming shortened V by 4 bases and J by 0 bases, and 13 bases separated the two germline ends. CDR1 and CDR2 (germline): SGHRS, YFSETQ. This CDR3 is 15 amino acids long. The clonotype was recovered from an adult who received the AZD1222 COVID-19 vaccine. The sample was peripheral blood, taken 28 days after the second AZD1222 dose. This chain uses TRBV5-1 with TRBJ1-2, with D maybe TRBD1 (5 bases). The CDR3, as DNA: TGCGCCAGCAGCGGGGACGTCTCTACTAACTATGGCTACACCTTC. Amino acid sequence: CASSGDVSTNYGYTF.